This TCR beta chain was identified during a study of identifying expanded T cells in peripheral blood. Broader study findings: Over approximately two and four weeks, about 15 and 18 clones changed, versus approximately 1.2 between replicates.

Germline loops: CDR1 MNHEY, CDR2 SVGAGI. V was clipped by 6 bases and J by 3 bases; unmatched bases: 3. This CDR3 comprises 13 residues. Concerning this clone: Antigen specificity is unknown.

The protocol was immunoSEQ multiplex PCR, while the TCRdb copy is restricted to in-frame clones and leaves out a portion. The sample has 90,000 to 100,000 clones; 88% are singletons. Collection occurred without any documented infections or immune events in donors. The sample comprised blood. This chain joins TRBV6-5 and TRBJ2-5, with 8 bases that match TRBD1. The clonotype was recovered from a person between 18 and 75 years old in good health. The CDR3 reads CASSEQGEETQYF. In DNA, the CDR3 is TGTGCCAGCAGCGAACAGGGGGAAGAGACCCAGTACTTC.